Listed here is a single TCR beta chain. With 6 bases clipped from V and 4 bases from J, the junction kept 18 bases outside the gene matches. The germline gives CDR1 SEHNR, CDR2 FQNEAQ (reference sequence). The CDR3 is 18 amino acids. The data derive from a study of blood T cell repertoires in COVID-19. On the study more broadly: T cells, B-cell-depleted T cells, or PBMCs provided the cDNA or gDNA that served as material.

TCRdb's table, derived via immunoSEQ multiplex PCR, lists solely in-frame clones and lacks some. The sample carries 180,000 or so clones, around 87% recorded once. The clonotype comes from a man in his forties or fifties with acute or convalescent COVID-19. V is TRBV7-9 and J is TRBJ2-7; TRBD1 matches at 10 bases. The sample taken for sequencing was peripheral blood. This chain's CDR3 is CASRGYRSGTGDIYEQYF. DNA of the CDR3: TGTGCCAGCAGGGGATATCGCTCCGGGACAGGGGACATATACGAGCAGTACTTC.